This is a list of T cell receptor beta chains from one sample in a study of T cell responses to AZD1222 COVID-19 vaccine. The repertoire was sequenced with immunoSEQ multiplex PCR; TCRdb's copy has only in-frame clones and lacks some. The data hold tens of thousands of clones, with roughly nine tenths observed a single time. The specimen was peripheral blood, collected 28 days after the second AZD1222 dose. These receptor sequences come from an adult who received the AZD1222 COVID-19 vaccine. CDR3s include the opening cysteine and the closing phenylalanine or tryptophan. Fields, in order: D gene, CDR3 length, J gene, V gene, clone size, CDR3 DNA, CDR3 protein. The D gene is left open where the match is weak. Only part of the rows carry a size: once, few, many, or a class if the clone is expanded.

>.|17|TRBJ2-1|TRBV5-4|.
TGTGCCAGCAGCCGGATTATGGGGGCTAGTGTAAACAATGAGCAGTTCTTC
CASSRIMGASVNNEQFF
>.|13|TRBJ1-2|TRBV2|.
TGTGCCAGCAGCCCTACCCAAGGTGGGGGCTACACCTTC
CASSPTQGGGYTF
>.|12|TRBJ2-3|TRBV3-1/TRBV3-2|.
TGTGCCAGCAGCCAAGCAGCGGTTACGCAGTATTTT
CASSQAAVTQYF
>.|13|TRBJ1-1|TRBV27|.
TGTGCCAGCTTCCTCGGCGGGAACACTGAAGCTTTCTTT
CASFLGGNTEAFF
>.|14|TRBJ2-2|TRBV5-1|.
TGCGCCAGCAGCTTGCGGGTCGGCACCGGGGAGCTGTTTTTT
CASSLRVGTGELFF
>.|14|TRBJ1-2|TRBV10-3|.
TGTGCCATCAGTGAAGGACATTTTAACTATGGCTACACCTTC
CAISEGHFNYGYTF
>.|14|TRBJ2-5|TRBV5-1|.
TGCGCCAGCAGCTTGGCTGACAGGCCAGAGACCCAGTACTTC
CASSLADRPETQYF
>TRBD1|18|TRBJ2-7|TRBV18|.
TGTGCCAGCTCACCACCTAGGACAGGGGGAGCGTCGGATTACGAGCAGTACTTC
CASSPPRTGGASDYEQYF
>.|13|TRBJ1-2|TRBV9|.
TGTGCCAGCAGCGTAGCCGGGCTCTATGGCTACACCTTC
CASSVAGLYGYTF
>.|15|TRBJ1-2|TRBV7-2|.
TGTGCCAGCAGCCTCAACACAGGGCACATTTATGGCTACACCTTC
CASSLNTGHIYGYTF
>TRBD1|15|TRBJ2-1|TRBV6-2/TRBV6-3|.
TGTGCCAGCAGTTTCCGGGACAGGGGAAACAATGAGCAGTTCTTC
CASSFRDRGNNEQFF
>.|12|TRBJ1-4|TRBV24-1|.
TGTGCCACCAGTGGCTGGGATGAAAAACTGTTTTTT
CATSGWDEKLFF
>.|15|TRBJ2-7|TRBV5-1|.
TGCGCCAGCAGCTTGAGGACACCGAGCTCCTACGAGCAGTACTTC
CASSLRTPSSYEQYF
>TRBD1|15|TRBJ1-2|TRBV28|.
TGTGCCAGCAGTTTGGGAGAAGGACAGGGCGACGGCTACACCTTC
CASSLGEGQGDGYTF
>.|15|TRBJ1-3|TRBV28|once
TGTGCCAGCAGTCGCCTCGTGGGTTCTGGAAACACCATATATTTT
CASSRLVGSGNTIYF
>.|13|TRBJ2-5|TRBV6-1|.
TGTGCCAGCATCCGAGGGGGGACGGAGACCCAGTACTTC
CASIRGGTETQYF
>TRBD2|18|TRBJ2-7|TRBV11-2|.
TGTGCCAGCAGCTTTGTACCGGGACTAGCGGGGGGGACCTACGAGCAGTACTTC
CASSFVPGLAGGTYEQYF
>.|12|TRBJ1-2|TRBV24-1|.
TGTGCCACCAGTGAGACAGACATTGGCTACACCTTC
CATSETDIGYTF
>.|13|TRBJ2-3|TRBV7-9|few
TGTGCCAGCAGCCTCGGACCCACAGATACGCAGTATTTT
CASSLGPTDTQYF
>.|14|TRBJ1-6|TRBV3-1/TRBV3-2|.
TGTGCCAGCAGCCTAAGTTCCTATAATTCACCCCTCCACTTT
CASSLSSYNSPLHF
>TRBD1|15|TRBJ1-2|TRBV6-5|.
TGTGCCAGCAGTAACTACGACAGGGGTAGCTATGGCTACACCTTC
CASSNYDRGSYGYTF
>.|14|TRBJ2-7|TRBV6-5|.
TGTGCCAGCAGTTACTCGTCGCTCTCCTACGAGCAGTACTTC
CASSYSSLSYEQYF
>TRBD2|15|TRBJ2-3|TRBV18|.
TGTGCCAGCTCACCAGGGGAGCGGGAGACAGATACGCAGTATTTT
CASSPGERETDTQYF
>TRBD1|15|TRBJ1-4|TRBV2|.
TGTGCCAGCACCACGGGGGACAGGGGGCGGGAAAAACTGTTTTTT
CASTTGDRGREKLFF
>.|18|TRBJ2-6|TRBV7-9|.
TGTGCCAGCAGCAATCCTCGCGGACAGATCTCTGGGGCCAACGTCCTGACTTTC
CASSNPRGQISGANVLTF
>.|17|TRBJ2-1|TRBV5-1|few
TGCGCCAGCAGCTTGGCCGCAGGAGGGGGCGTTTTCAATGAGCAGTTCTTC
CASSLAAGGGVFNEQFF
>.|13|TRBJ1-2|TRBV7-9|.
TGTGCCAGCAGCGCCGGACAGAACTATGGCTACACCTTC
CASSAGQNYGYTF
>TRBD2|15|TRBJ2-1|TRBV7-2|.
TGTGCCAGCAGCTGGGGACTAAGCTCCTACAATGAGCAGTTCTTC
CASSWGLSSYNEQFF
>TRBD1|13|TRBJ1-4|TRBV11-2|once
TGTGCCAGCAGCCGGGACAGAGGTGAAAAACTGTTTTTT
CASSRDRGEKLFF
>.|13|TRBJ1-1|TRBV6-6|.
TGTGCCAGCAGTTACGGGAGAGACACTGAAGCTTTCTTT
CASSYGRDTEAFF
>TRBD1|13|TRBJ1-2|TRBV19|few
TGTGCCAGTAGTGGACAGGGAGCCTATGGCTACACCTTC
CASSGQGAYGYTF
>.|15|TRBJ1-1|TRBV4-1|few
TGCGCCAGCAGCCAAATCGCACCCATGAACACTGAAGCTTTCTTT
CASSQIAPMNTEAFF
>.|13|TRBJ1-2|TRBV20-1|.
TGCAGTGCTAGTTCCAGGATCAACTATGGCTACACCTTC
CSASSRINYGYTF
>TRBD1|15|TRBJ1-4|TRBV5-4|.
TGTGCCAGCAGCTCACCGACAGGGGGTGAAGAAAAACTGTTTTTT
CASSSPTGGEEKLFF
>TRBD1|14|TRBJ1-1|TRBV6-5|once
TGTGCCAGCAGTTACTCGAGGACAGGCACTGAAGCTTTCTTT
CASSYSRTGTEAFF
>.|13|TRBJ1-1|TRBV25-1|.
TGTGCCAGCAGTGAGGCACGGACGGCTGAAGCTTTCTTT
CASSEARTAEAFF
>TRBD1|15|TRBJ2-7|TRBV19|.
TGTGCCAGTAGTATCGGCCCGGGACAGGGATACGAGCAGTACTTC
CASSIGPGQGYEQYF
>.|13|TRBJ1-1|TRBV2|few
TGTGCCAGCAGTGAAAACAGGGAAACTGAAGCTTTCTTT
CASSENRETEAFF
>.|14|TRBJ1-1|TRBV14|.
TGTGCCAGCAGCTCAAGCGGGAGGTTGACTGAAGCTTTCTTT
CASSSSGRLTEAFF
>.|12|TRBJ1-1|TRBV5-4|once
TGTGCCAGCAGCATCCTAAACACTGAAGCTTTCTTT
CASSILNTEAFF
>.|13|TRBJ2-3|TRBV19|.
TGTGCCAGTAGTATCCAGGGAACAGATACGCAGTATTTT
CASSIQGTDTQYF
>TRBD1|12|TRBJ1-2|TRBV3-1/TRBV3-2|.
TGTGCCAGCAGCGGACAGGGGTCGGGCTACACCTTC
CASSGQGSGYTF
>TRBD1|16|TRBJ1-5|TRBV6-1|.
TGTGCCAGCAGTGCCCTCCGAGGGGACAGGGAACAGCCCCAGCATTTT
CASSALRGDREQPQHF
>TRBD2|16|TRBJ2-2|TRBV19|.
TGTGCCAGTAGTCGGTCACGGGGGGGGAACACCGGGGAGCTGTTTTTT
CASSRSRGGNTGELFF
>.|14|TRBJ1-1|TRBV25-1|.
TGTGCCAGCAGTCTGGGGCGGTTAAGGACTGAAGCTTTCTTT
CASSLGRLRTEAFF
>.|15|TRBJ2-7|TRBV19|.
TGTGCCAGTAGTATTGGTGGGACAGCGGGCTACGAGCAGTACTTC
CASSIGGTAGYEQYF
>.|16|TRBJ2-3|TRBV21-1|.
TGTGCCAGCAGCAAAGTTCAGGGGCCAAGCACAGATACGCAGTATTTT
CASSKVQGPSTDTQYF
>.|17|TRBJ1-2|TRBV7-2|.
TGTGCCAGCAGCCAATTCGGGACTACCTCCCCTGGGCATGGCTACACCTTC
CASSQFGTTSPGHGYTF
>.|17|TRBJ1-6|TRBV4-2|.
TGTGCCAGCAGTCAGGAGGGGCCGGTATTCGCCGGTTCACCCCTCCACTTT
CASSQEGPVFAGSPLHF
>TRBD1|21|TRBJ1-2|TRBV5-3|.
TGTGCCAGAAGCTTGTTGGGACAGGGAACGGTCTTCCCCGACTTTAACTATGGCTACACCTTC
CARSLLGQGTVFPDFNYGYTF
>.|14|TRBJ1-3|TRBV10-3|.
TGTGCCATCAGTGACCACAGGGAGGGAAACACCATATATTTT
CAISDHREGNTIYF
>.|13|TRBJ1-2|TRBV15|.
TGTGCCACCAGCAGAGAGATCAACTATGGCTACACCTTC
CATSREINYGYTF
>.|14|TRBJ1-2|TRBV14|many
TGTGCCAGCAGCCAGGGGGCAGGAAGGTATGGCTACACCTTC
CASSQGAGRYGYTF
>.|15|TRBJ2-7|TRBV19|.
TGTGCCAGTAGTATCATCACAGTGAAAGGAAGCGAGCAGTACTTC
CASSIITVKGSEQYF
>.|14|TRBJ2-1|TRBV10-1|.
TGCGCCAGCAGTGAGCCCTCCATTAGCAATGAGCAGTTCTTC
CASSEPSISNEQFF